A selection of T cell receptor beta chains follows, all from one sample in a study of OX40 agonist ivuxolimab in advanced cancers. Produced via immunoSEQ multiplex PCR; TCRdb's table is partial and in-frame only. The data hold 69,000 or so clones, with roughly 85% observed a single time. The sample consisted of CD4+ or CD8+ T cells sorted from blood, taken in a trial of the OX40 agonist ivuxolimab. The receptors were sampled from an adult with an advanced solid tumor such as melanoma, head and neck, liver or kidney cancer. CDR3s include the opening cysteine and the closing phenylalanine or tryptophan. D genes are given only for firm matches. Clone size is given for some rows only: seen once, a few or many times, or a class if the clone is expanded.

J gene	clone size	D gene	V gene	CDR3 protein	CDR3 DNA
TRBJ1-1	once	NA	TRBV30	CAWSAPNTEAFF	TGTGCCTGGAGCGCGCCGAACACTGAAGCTTTCTTT
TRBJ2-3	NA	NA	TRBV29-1	CSVFTATDTQYF	TGCAGCGTTTTTACAGCGACAGATACGCAGTATTTT
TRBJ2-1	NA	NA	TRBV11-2	CASSFRSGYNEQFF	TGTGCCAGCAGCTTTAGGTCCGGATACAATGAGCAGTTCTTC
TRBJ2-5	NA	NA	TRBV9	CASSAGNLQETQYF	TGTGCCAGCAGCGCCGGCAACCTCCAAGAGACCCAGTACTTC
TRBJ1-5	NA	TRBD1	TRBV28	CASSPGGTVLNQPQHF	TGTGCCAGCAGTCCAGGGGGGACAGTCCTCAATCAGCCCCAGCATTTT
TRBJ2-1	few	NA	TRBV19	CASSIRQGGFNEQFF	TGTGCCAGTAGTATAAGACAGGGAGGGTTCAATGAGCAGTTCTTC
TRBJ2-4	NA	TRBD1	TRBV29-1	CSVSTGGKVKNIQYF	TGCAGCGTCTCTACAGGGGGCAAGGTCAAAAACATTCAGTACTTC
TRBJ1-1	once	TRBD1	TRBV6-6	CASKPGQGDTEAFF	TGTGCCAGCAAACCGGGACAGGGGGACACTGAAGCTTTCTTT
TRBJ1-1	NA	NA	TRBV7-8	CASSLFPGSEAFF	TGTGCCAGCAGCTTATTCCCCGGAAGTGAAGCTTTCTTT
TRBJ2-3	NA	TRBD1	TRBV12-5	CASGFGQAHTDTQYF	TGTGCTAGTGGTTTCGGACAGGCGCACACAGATACGCAGTATTTT
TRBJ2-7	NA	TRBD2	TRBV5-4	CASSPGASGGYDQYF	TGTGCCAGCAGCCCCGGGGCTAGCGGGGGGTACGATCAGTACTTC
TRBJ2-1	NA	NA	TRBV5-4	CASSLDGGSYNEQFF	TGTGCCAGCAGCTTGGACGGGGGCTCCTACAATGAGCAGTTCTTC
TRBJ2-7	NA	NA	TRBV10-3	CAISEPGSYEQYF	TGTGCCATCAGTGAGCCCGGATCCTACGAGCAGTACTTC
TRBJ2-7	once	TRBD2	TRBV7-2	CASSSRAGGNYEQYF	TGTGCCAGCAGCTCCAGGGCGGGGGGCAACTACGAGCAGTACTTC
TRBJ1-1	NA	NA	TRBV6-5	CASGAEAFF	TGTGCCAGTGGCGCTGAAGCTTTCTTT
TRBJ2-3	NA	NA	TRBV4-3	CASSPGSSGWGTDTQYF	TGCGCCAGCAGCCCGGGGTCCAGCGGGTGGGGCACAGATACGCAGTATTTT
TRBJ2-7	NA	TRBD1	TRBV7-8	CASSGRTGLYEQYF	TGTGCCAGCAGCGGCCGGACAGGGCTCTACGAGCAGTACTTC
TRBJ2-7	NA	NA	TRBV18	CASSRARGESYEQYF	TGTGCCAGCTCACGCGCAAGGGGGGAATCCTACGAGCAGTACTTC
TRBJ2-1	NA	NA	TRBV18	CASSGGDEQFF	TGTGCCAGCTCCGGCGGCGATGAGCAGTTCTTC
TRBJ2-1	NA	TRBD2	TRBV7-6	CASSLEASGSLKFF	TGTGCCAGCAGCTTAGAGGCTAGCGGGAGTTTAAAGTTCTTC
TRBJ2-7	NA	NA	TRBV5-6	CASSRLAISYEQYF	TGTGCCAGCAGCCGGCTAGCGATCTCCTACGAGCAGTACTTC
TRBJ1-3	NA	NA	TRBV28	CASRDSRHSGNTIYF	TGTGCCAGCAGGGACAGCAGACACTCTGGAAACACCATATATTTT
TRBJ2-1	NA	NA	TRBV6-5	CASRKQGGDEQFF	TGTGCCAGCAGGAAACAAGGGGGGGATGAGCAGTTCTTC